Included here is one TCR beta chain sequence, with context. What it binds is unknown. These data belong to a study of cytomegalovirus exposure and HLA in healthy donors. Findings of the study overall: The authors listed approximately 160 TCR beta chains as cytomegalovirus-associated.

The CDR3 has 15 amino acids. The germline V and J ends were trimmed by 6 bases and 5 bases, with 20 bases remaining between them. The V gene's germline CDR1 is MNHNS and CDR2 SASEGT. Sequencing was performed with immunoSEQ multiplex PCR; in TCRdb, only in-frame clones are kept and a portion is missing. The table has almost 200,000 clones, 80% to 85% seen once. The chain is built from TRBV6-1 and TRBJ2-7; maybe TRBD1 (5 bases). Material for sequencing was PBMCs. This receptor was identified in a woman in her 30s in good health and CMV-seronegative. CDR3 sequence (DNA): TGTGCCAGCAGCCTCTTGGGCAGGGTAGGACACGAGCAGTACTTC. As protein: CASSLLGRVGHEQYF.